The rows below give T cell receptor beta chains drawn from one sample of a study of CD8 T cells in ankylosing spondylitis. TCRdb re-derived calls from the 5' RACE reads in MiXCR, one entry per CDR3 protein. Here the sample spans about 130,000 distinct CDR3 sequences, roughly 15% being singletons. Sequenced: blood, either unsorted or a sorted T cell fraction (not recorded which). Source of these receptors: a female donor with ankylosing spondylitis or in good health (not recorded which). CDR3s leave out the opening cysteine and the closing phenylalanine or tryptophan. For some rows the clone size is stated as once, few or many, or as a class when expanded; others skip it.

clone_size v_call cdr3_aa
few TRBV6-1 ASSADAGRKLSEAF
- TRBV5-1 ASSLAEGQNYGYT
few TRBV19 ASSSLAGGMETQY
few TRBV27 ASSLSRGDSPLH
- TRBV9 ASSVGVSVSSYNEQF
- TRBV15 ATSRAGQGYEKLF
many TRBV5-1 ASSPGQIDTQY
- TRBV12-3/TRBV12-4 ASSSTGGYT
many TRBV5-1 ASSRSGGTGETQY
- TRBV28 ATQTKPNTGELF
many TRBV11-2 ASSPLGGNTIY
- TRBV7-9 ASKQGAEAGTEAF
many TRBV4-2 ASSQVEAGGDAQY
few TRBV20-1 SARDWGALREKLF
many TRBV28 ASSSPRGTANTGELF
many TRBV20-1 SAREGNTEAF